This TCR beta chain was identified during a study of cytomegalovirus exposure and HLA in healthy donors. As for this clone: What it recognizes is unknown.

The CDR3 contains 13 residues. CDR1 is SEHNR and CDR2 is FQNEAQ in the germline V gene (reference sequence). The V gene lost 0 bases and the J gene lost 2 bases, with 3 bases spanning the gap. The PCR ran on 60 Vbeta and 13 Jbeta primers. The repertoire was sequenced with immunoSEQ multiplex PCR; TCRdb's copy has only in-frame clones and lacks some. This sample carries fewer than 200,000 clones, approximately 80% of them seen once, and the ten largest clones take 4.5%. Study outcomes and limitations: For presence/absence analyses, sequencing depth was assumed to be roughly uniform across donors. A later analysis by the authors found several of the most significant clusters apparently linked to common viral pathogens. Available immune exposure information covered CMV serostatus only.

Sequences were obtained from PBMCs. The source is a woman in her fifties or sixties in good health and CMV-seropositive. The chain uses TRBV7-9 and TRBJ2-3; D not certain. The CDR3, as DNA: TGTGCCAGCAGCTTAGCTAACACAGATACGCAGTATTTT. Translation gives CASSLANTDTQYF.